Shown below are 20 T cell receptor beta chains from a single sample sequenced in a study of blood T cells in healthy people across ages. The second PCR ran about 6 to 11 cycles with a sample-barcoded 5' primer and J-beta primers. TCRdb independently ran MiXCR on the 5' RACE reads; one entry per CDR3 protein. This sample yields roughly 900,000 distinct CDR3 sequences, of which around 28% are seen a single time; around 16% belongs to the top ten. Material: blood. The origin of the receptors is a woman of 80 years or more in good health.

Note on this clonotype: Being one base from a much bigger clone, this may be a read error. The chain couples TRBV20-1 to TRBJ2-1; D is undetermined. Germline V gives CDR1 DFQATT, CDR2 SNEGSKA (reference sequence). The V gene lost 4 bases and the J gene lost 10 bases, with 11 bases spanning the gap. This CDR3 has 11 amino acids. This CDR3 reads CSAIYGREQFF. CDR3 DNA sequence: TGCAGTGCTATTTACGGTAGGGAGCAGTTCTTC.

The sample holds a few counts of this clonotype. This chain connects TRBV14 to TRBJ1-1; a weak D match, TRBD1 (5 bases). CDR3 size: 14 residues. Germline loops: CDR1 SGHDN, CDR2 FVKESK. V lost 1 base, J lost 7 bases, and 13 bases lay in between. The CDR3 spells CASSQVAGTREAFF. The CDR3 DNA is TGTGCCAGCAGCCAAGTCGCGGGGACGCGTGAAGCTTTCTTT.

The CDR3 region is CASGWTSANEQFF. CDR3 in DNA: TGTGCCAGCGGTTGGACTAGCGCAAATGAGCAGTTCTTC. V usage is TRBV7-2 and J usage is TRBJ2-1; 9 nucleotides line up with TRBD2. V lost 8 bases and J lost 7; bases outside the gene matches: 6. Germline assignment: CDR1 SGHTA and CDR2 FQGNSA. CDR3 size: 13 residues.

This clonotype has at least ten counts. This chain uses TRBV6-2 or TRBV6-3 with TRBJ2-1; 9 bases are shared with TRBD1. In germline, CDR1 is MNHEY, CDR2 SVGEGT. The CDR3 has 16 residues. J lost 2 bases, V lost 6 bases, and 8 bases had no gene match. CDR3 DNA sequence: TGTGCCAGCAGGATACAGGGGGCCGTCCCCTACAATGAGCAGTTCTTC. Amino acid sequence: CASRIQGAVPYNEQFF.

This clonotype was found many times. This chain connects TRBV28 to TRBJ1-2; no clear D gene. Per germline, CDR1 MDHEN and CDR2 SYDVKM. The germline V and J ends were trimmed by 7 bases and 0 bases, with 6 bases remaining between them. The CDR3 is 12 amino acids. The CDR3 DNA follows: TGTGCCAGCAAAAGGTCTAACTATGGCTACACCTTC. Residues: CASKRSNYGYTF.

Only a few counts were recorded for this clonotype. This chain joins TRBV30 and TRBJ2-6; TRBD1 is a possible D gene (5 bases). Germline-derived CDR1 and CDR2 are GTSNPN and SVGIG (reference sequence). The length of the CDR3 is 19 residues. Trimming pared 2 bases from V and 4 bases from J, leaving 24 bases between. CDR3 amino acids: CAWSILKAGQGTGANVLTF. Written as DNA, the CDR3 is TGTGCCTGGAGTATCCTTAAAGCAGGTCAGGGAACAGGGGCCAACGTCCTGACTTTC.

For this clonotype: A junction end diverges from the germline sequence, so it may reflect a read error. CDR3 nucleotides: TGTGCCAGCAGTAGCGTGACAGGGTGGGTCTTC. Translated, it gives CASSSVTGWVF. V and J are TRBV28 and TRBJ2-1; TRBD1 matches at 7 bases. This CDR3 has 11 residues. The germline gives CDR1 MDHEN, CDR2 SYDVKM.

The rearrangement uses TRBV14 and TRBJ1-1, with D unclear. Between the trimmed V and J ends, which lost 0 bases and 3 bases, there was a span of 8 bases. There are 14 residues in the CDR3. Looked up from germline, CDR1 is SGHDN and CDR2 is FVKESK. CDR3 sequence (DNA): TGTGCCAGCAGCCAAGATCTCCGATACACTGAAGCTTTCTTT. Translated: CASSQDLRYTEAFF.

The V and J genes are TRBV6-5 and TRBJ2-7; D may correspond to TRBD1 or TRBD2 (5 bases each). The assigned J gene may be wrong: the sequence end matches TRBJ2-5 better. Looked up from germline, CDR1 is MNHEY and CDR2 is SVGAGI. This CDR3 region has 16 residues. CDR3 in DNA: TGTGCCAGCAGTTACGGGGGTGAAAGGGGAAAAGAGACCCAGTACTTC. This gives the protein CASSYGGERGKETQYF.

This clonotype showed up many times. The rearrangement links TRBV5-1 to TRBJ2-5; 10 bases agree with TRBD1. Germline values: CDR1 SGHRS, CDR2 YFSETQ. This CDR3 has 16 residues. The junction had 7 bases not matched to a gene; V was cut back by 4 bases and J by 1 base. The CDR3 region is CASSAGTGVGQETQYF. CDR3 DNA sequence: TGCGCCAGCAGCGCCGGGACAGGGGTGGGCCAAGAGACCCAGTACTTC.

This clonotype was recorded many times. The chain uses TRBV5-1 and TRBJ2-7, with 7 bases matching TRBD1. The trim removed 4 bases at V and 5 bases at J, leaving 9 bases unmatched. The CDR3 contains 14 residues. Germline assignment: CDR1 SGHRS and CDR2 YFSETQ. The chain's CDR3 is CASSSDRVGNEQYF. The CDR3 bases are TGCGCCAGCAGCAGTGACAGGGTAGGGAACGAGCAGTACTTC.

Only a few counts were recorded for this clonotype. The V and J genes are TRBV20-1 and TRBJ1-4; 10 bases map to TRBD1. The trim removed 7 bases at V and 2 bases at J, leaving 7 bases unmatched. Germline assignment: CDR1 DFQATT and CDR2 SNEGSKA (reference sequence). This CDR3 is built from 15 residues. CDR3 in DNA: TGCAGTGTCAAGGACAGGGGGACGACTAATGAAAAACTGTTTTTT. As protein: CSVKDRGTTNEKLFF.

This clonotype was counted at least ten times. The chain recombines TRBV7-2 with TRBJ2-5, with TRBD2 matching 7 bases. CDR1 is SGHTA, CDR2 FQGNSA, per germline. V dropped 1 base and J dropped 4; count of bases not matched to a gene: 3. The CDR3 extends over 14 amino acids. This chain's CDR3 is CASSLGRGIETQYF. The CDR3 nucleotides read TGTGCCAGCAGCTTAGGGCGGGGGATAGAGACCCAGTACTTC.

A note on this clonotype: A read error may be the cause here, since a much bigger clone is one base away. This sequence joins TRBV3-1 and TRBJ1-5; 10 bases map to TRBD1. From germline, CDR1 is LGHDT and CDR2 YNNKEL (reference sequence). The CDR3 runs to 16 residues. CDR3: CASSPGQGFSNQPLHF. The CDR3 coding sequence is TGTGCCAGCAGCCCGGGACAGGGGTTCAGCAATCAGCCCCTGCATTTT.

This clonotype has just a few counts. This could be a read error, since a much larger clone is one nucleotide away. CDR3 amino acids: CASSLGFQGLYNHGQYF. The CDR3 DNA reads as TGTGCCAGCAGTTTAGGCTTTCAGGGCCTCTATAACCACGGGCAGTACTTC. The chain employs TRBV27 and TRBJ2-7, with a tentative D call TRBD1 (5 bases). The germline CDR1 and CDR2 sequences are MNHEY and SMNVEV (reference sequence). The V end was cut by 2 bases, the J end by 9 bases, with 26 bases between. The CDR3 length is 17 residues.

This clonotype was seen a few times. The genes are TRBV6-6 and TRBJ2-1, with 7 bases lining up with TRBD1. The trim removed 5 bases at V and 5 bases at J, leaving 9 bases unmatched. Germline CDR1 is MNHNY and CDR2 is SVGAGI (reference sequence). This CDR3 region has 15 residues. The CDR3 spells CASSKPPGQNNEQFF. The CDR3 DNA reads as TGTGCCAGCAGTAAACCGCCGGGACAGAACAATGAGCAGTTCTTC.

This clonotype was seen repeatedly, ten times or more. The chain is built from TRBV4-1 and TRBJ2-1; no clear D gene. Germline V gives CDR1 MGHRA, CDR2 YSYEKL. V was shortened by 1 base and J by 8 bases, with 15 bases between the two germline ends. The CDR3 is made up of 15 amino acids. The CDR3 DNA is TGCGCCAGCAGCCAAGGGATCGGAAGGAGCGATGAGCAGTTCTTC. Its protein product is CASSQGIGRSDEQFF.

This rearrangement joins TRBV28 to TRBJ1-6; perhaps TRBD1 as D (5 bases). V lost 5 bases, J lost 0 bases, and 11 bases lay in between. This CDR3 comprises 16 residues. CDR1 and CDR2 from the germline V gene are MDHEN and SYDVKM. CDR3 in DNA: TGTGCCAGCAGTCACAGGTCAAGCTCCTATAATTCACCCCTCCACTTT. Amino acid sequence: CASSHRSSSYNSPLHF.

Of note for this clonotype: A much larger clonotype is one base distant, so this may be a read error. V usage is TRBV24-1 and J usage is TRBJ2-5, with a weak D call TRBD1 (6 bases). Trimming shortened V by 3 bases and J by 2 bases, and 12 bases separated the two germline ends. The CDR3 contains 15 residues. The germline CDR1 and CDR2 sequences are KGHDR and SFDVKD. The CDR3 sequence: CATSDGGRDQETQYF. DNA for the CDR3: TGTGCCACCAGTGATGGGGGCAGGGATCAAGAGACCCAGTACTTC.

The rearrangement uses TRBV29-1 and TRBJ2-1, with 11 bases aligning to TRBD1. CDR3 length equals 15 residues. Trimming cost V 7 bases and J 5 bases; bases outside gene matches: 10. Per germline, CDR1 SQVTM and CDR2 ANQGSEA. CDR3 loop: CSASRGTGGNNEQFF. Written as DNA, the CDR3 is TGCAGCGCATCTAGAGGGACAGGGGGTAACAATGAGCAGTTCTTC.